The TCR beta chain under discussion was sequenced for a study of blood T cell repertoires in COVID-19. In the authors' workflow: It was from reference gene primer amplification that nucleated cell counts were estimated. Method: immunoSEQ multiplex PCR; TCRdb's copy keeps in-frame clones and lacks some. From that table come the V and J calls and clone size; the DNA was used to work out D and trimming. The sample has about 36,000 clones; roughly 77% are singletons. The V segment lost 1 base and the J segment 2 bases; nucleotides outside the gene matches: 7. The germline CDR1 and CDR2 sequences are LNHDA and SQIVND (reference sequence). The CDR3 sequence is 16 residues long.

This receptor was identified in a human donor in a cohort sampled during active or convalescent COVID-19. The donor label of this sample is uncertain. The source material was peripheral blood. V and J are TRBV19 and TRBJ2-7; 8 positions match TRBD2. The CDR3 is CASSIGVAGSAYEQYF. The CDR3 DNA sequence: TGTGCCAGTAGTATAGGGGTAGCGGGAAGCGCCTACGAGCAGTACTTC.